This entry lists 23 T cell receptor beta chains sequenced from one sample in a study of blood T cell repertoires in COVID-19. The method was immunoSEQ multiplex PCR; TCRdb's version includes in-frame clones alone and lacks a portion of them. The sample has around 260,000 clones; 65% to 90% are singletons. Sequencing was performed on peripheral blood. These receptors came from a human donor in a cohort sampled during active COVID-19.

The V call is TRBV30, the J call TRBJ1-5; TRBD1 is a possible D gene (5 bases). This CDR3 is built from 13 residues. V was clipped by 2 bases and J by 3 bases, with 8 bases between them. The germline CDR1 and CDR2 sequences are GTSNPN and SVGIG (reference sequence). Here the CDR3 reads CAWSLQDNQPQHF. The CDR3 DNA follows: TGTGCCTGGAGTTTACAGGACAATCAGCCCCAGCATTTT.

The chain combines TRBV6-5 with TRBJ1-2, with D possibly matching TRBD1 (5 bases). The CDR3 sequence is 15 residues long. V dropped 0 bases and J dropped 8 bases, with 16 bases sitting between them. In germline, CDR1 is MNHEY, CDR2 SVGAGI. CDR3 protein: CASSYSKAGPLGYTF. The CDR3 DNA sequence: TGTGCCAGCAGTTACTCGAAGGCAGGGCCTCTGGGCTACACCTTC.

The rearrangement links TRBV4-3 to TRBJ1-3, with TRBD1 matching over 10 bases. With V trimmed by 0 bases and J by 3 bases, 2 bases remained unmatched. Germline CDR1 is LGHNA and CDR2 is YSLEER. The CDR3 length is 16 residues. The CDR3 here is CASSQDWTGGGNTIYF. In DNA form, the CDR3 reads TGCGCCAGCAGCCAAGATTGGACAGGGGGTGGAAACACCATATATTTT.

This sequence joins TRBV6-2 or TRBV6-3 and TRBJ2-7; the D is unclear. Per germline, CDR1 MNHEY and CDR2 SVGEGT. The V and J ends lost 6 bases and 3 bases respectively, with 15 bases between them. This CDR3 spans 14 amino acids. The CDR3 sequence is CASSFDTLIYEQYF. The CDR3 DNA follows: TGTGCCAGCAGCTTCGACACCCTCATCTACGAGCAGTACTTC.

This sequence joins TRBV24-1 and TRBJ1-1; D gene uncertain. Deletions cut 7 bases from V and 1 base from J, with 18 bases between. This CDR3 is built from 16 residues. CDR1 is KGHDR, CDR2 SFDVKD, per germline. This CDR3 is CATRAGRADRNTEAFF. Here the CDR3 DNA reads TGTGCCACCAGGGCGGGTAGAGCGGATAGGAACACTGAAGCTTTCTTT.

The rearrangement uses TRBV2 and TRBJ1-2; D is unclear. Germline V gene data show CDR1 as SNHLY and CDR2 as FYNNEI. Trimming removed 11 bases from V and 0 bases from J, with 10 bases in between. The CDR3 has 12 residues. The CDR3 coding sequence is TGTGCCGGAGAACTGCCTAACTATGGCTACACCTTC. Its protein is CAGELPNYGYTF.

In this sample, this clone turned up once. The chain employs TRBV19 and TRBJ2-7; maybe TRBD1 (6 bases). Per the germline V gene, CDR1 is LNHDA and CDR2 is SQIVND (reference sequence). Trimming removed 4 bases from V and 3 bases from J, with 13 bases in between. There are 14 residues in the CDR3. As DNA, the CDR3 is TGTGCCAGTAGTAGATCACAGGGTCTCTACGAGCAGTACTTC. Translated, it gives CASSRSQGLYEQYF.

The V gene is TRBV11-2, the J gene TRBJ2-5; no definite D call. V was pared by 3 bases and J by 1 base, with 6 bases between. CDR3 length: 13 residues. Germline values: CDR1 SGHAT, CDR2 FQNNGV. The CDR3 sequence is CASSFWAQETQYF. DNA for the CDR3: TGTGCCAGCAGCTTCTGGGCCCAAGAGACCCAGTACTTC.

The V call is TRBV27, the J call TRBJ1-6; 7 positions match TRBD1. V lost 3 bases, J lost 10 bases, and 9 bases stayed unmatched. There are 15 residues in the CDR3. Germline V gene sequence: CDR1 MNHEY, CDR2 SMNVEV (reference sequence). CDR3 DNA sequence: TGTGCCAGCAGTTTCGAATCAGGGGGTAGGTCACCCCTCCACTTT. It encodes CASSFESGGRSPLHF.

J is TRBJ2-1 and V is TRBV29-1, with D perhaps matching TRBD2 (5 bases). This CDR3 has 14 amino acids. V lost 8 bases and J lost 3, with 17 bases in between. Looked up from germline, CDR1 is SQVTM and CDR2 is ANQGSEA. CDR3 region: CSPSDSSRYNEQFF. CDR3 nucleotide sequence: TGCAGCCCATCGGACTCATCCCGCTACAATGAGCAGTTCTTC.

The CDR3 DNA follows: TGTGCCAGCGGAGCGGGGCTCAGCTCCTACAATGAGCAGTTCTTC. This translates into CASGAGLSSYNEQFF. J is TRBJ2-1 and V is TRBV2; 7 nucleotides match TRBD2. This CDR3 contains 15 residues. The V and J ends lost 8 bases and 0 bases, in that order; junction bases with no gene match: 7. Germline loops: CDR1 SNHLY, CDR2 FYNNEI.

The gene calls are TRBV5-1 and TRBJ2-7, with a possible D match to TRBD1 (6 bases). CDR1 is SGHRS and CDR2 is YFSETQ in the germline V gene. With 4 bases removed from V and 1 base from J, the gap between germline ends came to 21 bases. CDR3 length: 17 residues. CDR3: CASSLTPSTGSSYEQYF. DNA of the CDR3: TGCGCCAGCAGCCTTACCCCCTCGACAGGATCGTCCTACGAGCAGTACTTC.

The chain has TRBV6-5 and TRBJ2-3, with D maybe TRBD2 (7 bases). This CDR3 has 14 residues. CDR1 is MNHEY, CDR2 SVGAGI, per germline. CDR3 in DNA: TGTGCTAACCTTTGGGGGGGCGGAGGAGATACGCAGTATTTT. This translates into CANLWGGGGDTQYF.

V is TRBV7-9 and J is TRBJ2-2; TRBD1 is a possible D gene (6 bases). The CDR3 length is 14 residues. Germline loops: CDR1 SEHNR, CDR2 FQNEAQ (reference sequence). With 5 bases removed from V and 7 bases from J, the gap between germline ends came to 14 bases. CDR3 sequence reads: CASSEDRPLGELFF. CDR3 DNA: TGTGCCAGCAGCGAGGACAGACCCCTCGGGGAGCTGTTTTTT.

CDR3 in amino acids: CASSRVSTAYQETQYF. The DNA for the CDR3 is TGTGCCAGCTCACGAGTATCGACAGCTTATCAAGAGACCCAGTACTTC. This chain links TRBV18 with TRBJ2-5, with D possibly being TRBD1 (5 bases). Germline V gives CDR1 KGHSH, CDR2 LQKENI. CDR3 length: 16 amino acids. V lost 4 bases to trimming and J lost 2 bases, with 17 bases between them.

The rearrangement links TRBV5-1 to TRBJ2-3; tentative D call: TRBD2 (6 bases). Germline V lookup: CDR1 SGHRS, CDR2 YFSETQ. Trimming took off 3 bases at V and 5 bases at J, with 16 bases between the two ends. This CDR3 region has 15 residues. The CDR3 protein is CASSSRDSGIDTQYF. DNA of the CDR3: TGCGCCAGCAGCTCCCGGGACTCCGGAATAGATACGCAGTATTTT. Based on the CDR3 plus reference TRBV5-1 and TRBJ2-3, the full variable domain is KAGVTQTPRYLIKTRGQQVTLSCSPISGHRSVSWYQQTPGQGLQFLFEYFSETQRNKGNFPGRFSGRQFSNSRSEMNVSTLELGDSALYLCASSSRDSGIDTQYFGPGTRLTVL.

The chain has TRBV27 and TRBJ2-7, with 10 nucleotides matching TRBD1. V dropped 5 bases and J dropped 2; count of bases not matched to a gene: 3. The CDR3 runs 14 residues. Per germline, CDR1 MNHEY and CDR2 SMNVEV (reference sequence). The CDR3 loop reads CASSLDRGPYEQYF. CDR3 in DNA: TGTGCCAGCAGTCTCGACAGGGGGCCCTACGAGCAGTACTTC.

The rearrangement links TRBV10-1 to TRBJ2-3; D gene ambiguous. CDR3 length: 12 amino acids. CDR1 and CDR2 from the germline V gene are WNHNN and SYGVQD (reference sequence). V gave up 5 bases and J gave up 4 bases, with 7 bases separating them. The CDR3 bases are TGCGCCAGCAGTCATGGAGCAGATACGCAGTATTTT. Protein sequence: CASSHGADTQYF.

CDR3 coding DNA: TGTGCCAGCAGCCCCCTCGCAGGGTCGAACACCGGGGAGCTGTTTTTT. Translated: CASSPLAGSNTGELFF. V and J are TRBV7-2 and TRBJ2-2, with D maybe TRBD1 (5 bases). Germline-derived CDR1 and CDR2 are SGHTA and FQGNSA. Trimming took off 5 bases at V and 0 bases at J, with 13 bases between the two ends. This CDR3 spans 16 amino acids. The complete variable domain, with remaining parts taken from reference TRBV7-2 and TRBJ2-2, reads GAGVSQSPSNKVTEKGKDVELRCDPISGHTALYWYRQSLGQGLEFLIYFQGNSAPDKSGLPSDRFSAERTGGSVSTLTIQRTQQEDSAVYLCASSPLAGSNTGELFFGEGSRLTVL.

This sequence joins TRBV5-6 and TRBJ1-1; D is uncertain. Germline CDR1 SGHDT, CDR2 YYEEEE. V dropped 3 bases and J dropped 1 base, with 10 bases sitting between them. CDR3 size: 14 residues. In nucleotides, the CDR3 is TGTGCCAGCAGCTCACGTAGATCGAACACTGAAGCTTTCTTT. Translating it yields CASSSRRSNTEAFF.

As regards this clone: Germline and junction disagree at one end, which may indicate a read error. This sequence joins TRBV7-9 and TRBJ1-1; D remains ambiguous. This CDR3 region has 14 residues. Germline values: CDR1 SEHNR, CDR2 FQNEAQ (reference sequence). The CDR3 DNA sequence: TGTGCCAGCAGCCTAGCGGGGAGGAACACTGAAGCTTTCTTT. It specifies CASSLAGRNTEAFF.

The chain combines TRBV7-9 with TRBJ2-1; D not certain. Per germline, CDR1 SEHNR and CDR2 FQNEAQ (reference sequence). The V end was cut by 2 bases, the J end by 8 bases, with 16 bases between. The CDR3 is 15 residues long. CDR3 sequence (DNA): TGTGCCAGCAGCTTATACAGCCATCCCGTCGATGAGCAGTTCTTC. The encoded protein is CASSLYSHPVDEQFF.

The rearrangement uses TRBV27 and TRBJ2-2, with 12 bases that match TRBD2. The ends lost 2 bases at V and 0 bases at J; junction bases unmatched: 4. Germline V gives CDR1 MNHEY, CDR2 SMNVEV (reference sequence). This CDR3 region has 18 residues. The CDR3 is CASSLLAGGGTNTGELFF. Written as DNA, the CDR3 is TGTGCCAGCAGTTTACTAGCGGGAGGGGGTACGAACACCGGGGAGCTGTTTTTT.